The rows below give T cell receptor beta chains drawn from one sample of a study of control samples from healthy donors and cancer patients. The table came from immunoSEQ multiplex PCR; TCRdb's copy has only in-frame clones and leaves some out. The data show just under 80,000 clones, with roughly 90% seen just once and 1.9% held by the top ten. Sequencing used PBMCs. These receptors all come from a woman aged 60-70 years with head and neck cancer. Each CDR3 is given with its conserved first and last residue. The D gene is left open where the match is weak.

.	TRBV29-1	TRBJ1-2	CSVLPGDFYYGYTF	TGCAGCGTCCTTCCCGGGGACTTCTACTATGGCTACACCTTC
TRBD2	TRBV6-5	TRBJ2-1	CASSYSSGRANEQFF	TGTGCCAGCAGTTACTCTAGCGGGAGGGCCAATGAGCAGTTCTTC
TRBD1	TRBV7-9	TRBJ2-3	CASSPGTGVRWVPWDTQYF	TGTGCCAGCAGCCCCGGGACAGGGGTGCGGTGGGTGCCATGGGATACGCAGTATTTT
.	TRBV7-6	TRBJ1-1	CASSLSYNTEAFF	TGTGCCAGCAGCTTATCTTATAACACTGAAGCTTTCTTT
TRBD2	TRBV4-1	TRBJ2-7	CASSQGISGGTYEQYF	TGCGCCAGCAGCCAAGGAATTAGCGGGGGAACATACGAGCAGTACTTC
TRBD2	TRBV19	TRBJ2-3	CASSIRLAGSDTQYF	TGTGCCAGTAGTATCCGGCTAGCGGGTTCAGATACGCAGTATTTT
TRBD1	TRBV5-1	TRBJ1-4	CASSQTGQFNEKLFF	TGCGCCAGCAGCCAGACGGGACAGTTTAATGAAAAACTGTTTTTT
TRBD2	TRBV2	TRBJ2-1	CASRRTGLELYNEQFF	TGTGCCAGCAGGCGAACGGGACTAGAACTCTACAATGAGCAGTTCTTC
TRBD2	TRBV5-4	TRBJ2-7	CASSLGGGPGYEQYF	TGTGCCAGCAGCTTGGGCGGGGGTCCAGGATACGAGCAGTACTTC
.	TRBV18	TRBJ2-7	CASSPVQGVMDEQYF	TGTGCCAGCTCACCGGTCCAAGGGGTTATGGACGAGCAGTACTTC
.	TRBV10-1	TRBJ2-2	CASARVGTGELFF	TGCGCCAGCGCCCGGGTTGGGACCGGGGAGCTGTTTTTT
.	TRBV28	TRBJ1-4	CASSTTWGEKLFF	TGTGCCAGCAGTACTACCTGGGGTGAAAAACTGTTTTTT
.	TRBV6-5	TRBJ2-2	CASSYQTHRTGELFF	TGTGCCAGCAGTTACCAGACTCACCGCACCGGGGAGCTGTTTTTT